The 21 T cell receptor beta chains presented below share a single source sample, sequenced in a study of response to subunit inactivated influenza vaccine. TCRdb passed the RT-PCR reads through MiXCR, listing each CDR3 protein once. The profile covers roughly 500,000 distinct CDR3 sequences, with 16% appearing a single time and around 3% taken by the ten largest. The sequencing here drew on CD4+ T cells sorted from PBMCs, taken less than 30 months after vaccination. Source of these receptors: a man aged 50-75 years who received an inactivated influenza vaccine.

This clonotype has ten or more counts. The V and J genes are TRBV24-1 and TRBJ2-3; a weak D match, TRBD1 (6 bases). CDR1 is KGHDR and CDR2 is SFDVKD in the germline V gene. The CDR3 sequence is 16 residues long. Trimming shortened V by 3 bases and J by 0 bases, and 12 bases separated the two germline ends. This CDR3 reads CATSDPRTVSTDTQYF. In DNA, the CDR3 is TGTGCCACCAGTGATCCCAGGACAGTTAGCACAGATACGCAGTATTTT.

In this sample, this clonotype turned up a few times. The chain carries TRBV4-3 and TRBJ2-5, with D unclear. The CDR3 contains 12 residues. V was clipped by 10 bases and J by 2 bases, with 11 bases between them. In germline, CDR1 is LGHNA, CDR2 YSLEER. CDR3 DNA sequence: TGCGCCACCGCCGGTAAACAAGAGACCCAGTACTTC. Translation: CATAGKQETQYF.

The J gene is TRBJ1-1, the V gene TRBV12-3 or TRBV12-4, with D possibly matching TRBD1 (6 bases). The ends were cut back, 3 bases at V and 8 bases at J, with 16 bases in the middle. The CDR3 totals 14 residues. This CDR3 is CASSFGVKDREAFF. For the CDR3, the DNA is TGTGCCAGCAGTTTTGGAGTGAAGGACAGAGAAGCTTTCTTT.

The chain carries TRBV3-1 and TRBJ2-7; D remains ambiguous. This CDR3 region has 13 residues. V lost 0 bases to trimming and J lost 3 bases, with 6 bases between them. Germline V gene lookup returns CDR1 LGHDT and CDR2 YNNKEL (reference sequence). The CDR3 nucleotides read TGTGCCAGCAGCCAAGAATTCTACTACGAGCAGTACTTC. Its protein product is CASSQEFYYEQYF.

The chain links TRBV12-3 or TRBV12-4 to TRBJ2-7; no clear D. V lost 2 bases to trimming and J lost 1 base, with 18 bases between them. CDR3 length: 17 residues. The chain's CDR3 is CASSLSGLGRRSYEQYF. The CDR3 DNA follows: TGTGCCAGCAGTTTAAGTGGGTTGGGCCGTAGGTCCTACGAGCAGTACTTC.

V is TRBV20-1 and J is TRBJ2-7, with 7 nucleotides matching TRBD1. Germline-derived CDR1 and CDR2 are DFQATT and SNEGSKA (reference sequence). V lost 2 bases, J lost 4 bases, and 14 bases stayed unmatched. The CDR3 loop spans 16 amino acids. The CDR3 protein is CSARTPPGQPIYEQYF. Here the CDR3 DNA reads TGCAGTGCTAGAACCCCTCCGGGACAGCCTATATACGAGCAGTACTTC.

This clonotype was counted at least ten times. V is TRBV7-2 and J is TRBJ1-2; D remains ambiguous. The CDR3 covers 14 residues. The germline V and J ends were trimmed by 3 bases and 2 bases, with 10 bases remaining between them. Germline assignment: CDR1 SGHTA and CDR2 FQGNSA. CDR3 DNA: TGTGCCAGCAGCTTGGGCAGCCTGAACTATGGCTACACCTTC. Its protein product is CASSLGSLNYGYTF. The whole variable domain, filled in from reference TRBV7-2 and TRBJ1-2, reads GAGVSQSPSNKVTEKGKDVELRCDPISGHTALYWYRQSLGQGLEFLIYFQGNSAPDKSGLPSDRFSAERTGGSVSTLTIQRTQQEDSAVYLCASSLGSLNYGYTFGSGTRLTVV.

This clonotype was seen only a few times. V usage is TRBV29-1 and J usage is TRBJ2-1; TRBD2 matches at 7 bases. The germline V gene has CDR1 SQVTM and CDR2 ANQGSEA. The trim removed 8 bases at V and 4 bases at J, leaving 11 bases unmatched. This CDR3 is built from 14 residues. This CDR3 reads CSSRTGGGYNEQFF. As DNA, the CDR3 is TGCAGCTCCCGTACGGGGGGTGGATACAATGAGCAGTTCTTC.

The chain couples TRBV20-1 to TRBJ2-7; 8 bases fit TRBD1. Germline V lookup: CDR1 DFQATT, CDR2 SNEGSKA (reference sequence). Trimming cost V 6 bases and J 5 bases; bases outside gene matches: 12. The length of the CDR3 is 14 residues. In DNA form, the CDR3 reads TGCAGTGCCAGACCGATACAGGGGGACCACGAGCAGTACTTC. Its protein product is CSARPIQGDHEQYF.

This clonotype has a handful of counts. CDR3 loop: CAWSVLVNTEAFF. The CDR3 DNA follows: TGTGCCTGGAGTGTTTTGGTGAACACTGAAGCTTTCTTT. This sequence joins TRBV30 and TRBJ1-1; no reliable D call. The CDR3 has 13 residues. The V gene's germline CDR1 is GTSNPN and CDR2 SVGIG (reference sequence). V lost 0 bases and J lost 0, with 5 bases in between.

This clonotype was picked up a small number of times. The chain recombines TRBV29-1 with TRBJ1-2, with D uncertain. Trimming removed 5 bases at V and 4 bases at J, with 8 bases between. The CDR3 covers 11 residues. Germline CDR1 reads SQVTM; CDR2 reads ANQGSEA. CDR3 DNA sequence: TGCAGCGTTTACAATAGCTATGGCTACACCTTC. As protein: CSVYNSYGYTF.

The V and J genes are TRBV20-1 and TRBJ1-4; tentatively, D is TRBD1 (5 bases). Trimming took 0 bases from V and 7 from J, leaving 18 bases between them. From germline, CDR1 is DFQATT and CDR2 SNEGSKA (reference sequence). The CDR3 runs to 16 residues. CDR3 nucleotides: TGCAGTGCTAGAGAATTGTTGGGGCTGAAGGGTGAAAAACTGTTTTTT. This codes for CSARELLGLKGEKLFF.

The CDR3 region has the DNA TGTGCCAGCTCTCGGGGGGGCCAGACAGATACGCAGTATTTT. It yields the protein CASSRGGQTDTQYF. V and J are TRBV12-3 or TRBV12-4 and TRBJ2-3; 8 bases line up with TRBD2. The CDR3 loop spans 14 amino acids. V shed 8 bases and J 3 bases; nucleotides not matched to a gene: 7.

The chain has TRBV20-1 and TRBJ2-3, with D maybe TRBD2 (6 bases). This CDR3 is built from 15 residues. Per the germline V gene, CDR1 is DFQATT and CDR2 is SNEGSKA (reference sequence). With 5 bases removed from V and 2 bases from J, the gap between germline ends came to 17 bases. Written as DNA, the CDR3 is TGCAGTGCTCAAGCACCCCTAGCGAACACAGATACGCAGTATTTT. Encoded protein: CSAQAPLANTDTQYF.

This rearrangement joins TRBV6-5 to TRBJ1-1, with 8 bases fitting TRBD1. The ends lost 5 bases at V and 1 base at J; junction bases unmatched: 15. CDR1 and CDR2 (germline): MNHEY, SVGAGI. The CDR3 has 18 amino acids. CDR3 protein: CASSLRNIGQGSNTEAFF. The CDR3 DNA reads TGTGCCAGCAGTCTACGGAACATAGGACAGGGCTCGAACACTGAAGCTTTCTTT.

The chain couples TRBV5-1 to TRBJ2-1; no clear D gene. This CDR3 is 13 amino acids long. Trimming shortened V by 0 bases and J by 7 bases, and 8 bases separated the two germline ends. Germline loops: CDR1 SGHRS, CDR2 YFSETQ. This CDR3 is CASSLVQINEQFF. The CDR3 DNA reads TGCGCCAGCAGCTTGGTCCAGATTAATGAGCAGTTCTTC.

This chain links TRBV20-1 with TRBJ1-2; 9 bases line up with TRBD1. Unmatched junction bases numbered 3, after V lost 4 bases and J lost 0 bases. The CDR3 has 14 amino acids. Germline values: CDR1 DFQATT, CDR2 SNEGSKA (reference sequence). This chain's CDR3 is CSATTGGSNYGYTF. The CDR3 DNA sequence: TGCAGTGCTACCACAGGGGGCTCTAACTATGGCTACACCTTC.

This clonotype was seen only a few times. The rearrangement joins TRBV7-2 to TRBJ1-2; D not resolved. Germline CDR1 SGHTA, CDR2 FQGNSA. V lost 5 bases, J lost 4 bases, and 11 bases lay in between. The CDR3 length is 13 residues. DNA for the CDR3: TGTGCCAGCAGCGTGGATTCGGGCTATGGCTACACCTTC. This encodes CASSVDSGYGYTF. Filled out from reference TRBV7-2 and TRBJ1-2, the complete variable domain reads GAGVSQSPSNKVTEKGKDVELRCDPISGHTALYWYRQSLGQGLEFLIYFQGNSAPDKSGLPSDRFSAERTGGSVSTLTIQRTQQEDSAVYLCASSVDSGYGYTFGSGTRLTVV.

The chain recombines TRBV14 with TRBJ2-1; 10 nucleotides align to TRBD2. CDR3 length equals 15 residues. V lost 2 bases and J lost 12; bases outside the gene matches: 10. Looked up from germline, CDR1 is SGHDN and CDR2 is FVKESK. The CDR3 region is CASSQTSGAPVAQFF. In DNA form, the CDR3 reads TGTGCCAGCAGCCAAACTAGCGGGGCTCCCGTTGCGCAGTTCTTC.

The V call is TRBV29-1, the J call TRBJ2-5; possibly TRBD1 for D (5 bases). Germline CDR1 SQVTM, CDR2 ANQGSEA. The CDR3 loop spans 13 amino acids. V lost 7 bases and J lost 5, with 17 bases in between. The DNA for the CDR3 is TGCAGCGCCCTAAGATCCCACAGGGAGACCCAGTACTTC. Encoded protein: CSALRSHRETQYF.

This clonotype came up a few times. The V gene is TRBV7-2, the J gene TRBJ1-5; no reliable D call. The CDR3 covers 15 residues. Germline V gene lookup returns CDR1 SGHTA and CDR2 FQGNSA. V was cut by 5 bases and J by 3 bases, with 14 bases left in between. CDR3 bases: TGTGCCAGCAGCGCACAGAGCAATAACAATCAGCCCCAGCATTTT. Amino acids: CASSAQSNNNQPQHF.